Sequencing of this TCR beta chain was carried out in a study of identical twins. Study conclusions and caveats: Invariant populations such as MAIT and iNKT cells could partly muddle zero-insertion analyses. The abundant beta clonotypes from cord blood had fewer insertions, and memory repertoires had none of this. Models predicted less out-of-frame TCR alpha sharing in monozygotic twins than was found.

This clonotype was seen a few times. What it binds is unknown. TCRdb recomputed calls from the 5' RACE reads with MiXCR, one row per CDR3 protein. The table lists roughly 1.6 million distinct CDR3 sequences, about 32% of them singletons. Only healthy Caucasians were included as donors. This CDR3 spans 16 amino acids. J is TRBJ2-5 and V is TRBV12-1. TRBV12-1 is noted as a pseudogene. The receptor's source is a newborn girl in good health. Source material: cord blood. CDR3 protein: CASSFEVQRSQETQYF. CDR3 DNA: TGTGCCAGCAGCTTTGAAGTTCAGCGGTCCCAAGAGACCCAGTACTTC.